The 9 T cell receptor beta chains given below trace back to one sample, sequenced in a study of spatial heterogeneity in lung cancer. Documented time point: sample taken at primary tumor resection. Via MiXCR, TCRdb re-called the 5' RACE reads, giving one row per CDR3 protein. The sample shows tens of thousands of distinct CDR3 sequences, around 4.3% of them seen only once. This specimen consisted of PBMCs, obtained at surgery. The receptors were gathered from a male donor with early-stage non-small cell lung cancer.

This clonotype has at least ten counts. The genes are TRBV9 and TRBJ2-4; 8 nucleotides align to TRBD1. The germline V gene has CDR1 SGDLS and CDR2 YYNGEE. The V segment lost 2 bases and the J segment 6 bases; nucleotides outside the gene matches: 4. This CDR3 region has 14 residues. The CDR3 region is CASSVTGQGNIQYF. CDR3 bases: TGTGCCAGCAGCGTCACCGGACAGGGAAACATTCAGTACTTC. The full variable domain, its missing parts supplied by reference TRBV9 and TRBJ2-4, is DSGVTQTPKHLITATGQRVTLRCSPRSGDLSVYWYQQSLDQGLQFLIQYYNGEERAKGNILERFSAQQFPDLHSELNLSSLELGDSALYFCASSVTGQGNIQYFGAGTRLSVL.

Many counts were recorded for this clonotype. This chain connects TRBV4-2 to TRBJ1-6; maybe TRBD1 (6 bases). This CDR3 region has 15 residues. The germline V gene has CDR1 LGHNA and CDR2 YNFKEQ. The ends were cut back, 3 bases at V and 12 bases at J, with 18 bases in the middle. CDR3 residues: CASSQTDSRREPLHF. CDR3 in DNA: TGTGCCAGCAGCCAGACGGACAGCCGTAGGGAACCCCTCCACTTT.

This clonotype ranks as medium-sized. The CDR3 sequence: CASSQHRAAFF. The CDR3 DNA reads as TGTGCCAGCAGCCAACACCGTGCTGCTTTCTTT. V gene TRBV7-9 combines with J gene TRBJ1-1; no clear D. This CDR3 contains 11 residues. V was cut by 5 bases and J by 11 bases, with 12 bases left in between. Germline-derived CDR1 and CDR2 are SEHNR and FQNEAQ (reference sequence). The complete variable domain, with remaining parts taken from reference TRBV7-9 and TRBJ1-1, reads DTGVSQNPRHKITKRGQNVTFRCDPISEHNRLYWYRQTLGQGPEFLTYFQNEAQLEKSRLLSDRFSAERPKGSFSTLEIQRTEQGDSAMYLCASSQHRAAFFGQGTRLTVV.

This clonotype was counted many times. V gene TRBV18 combines with J gene TRBJ1-5; TRBD1 agrees at 7 bases. The CDR3 totals 14 residues. Trimming took 6 bases from V and 7 from J; bases not matched to a gene: 9. In germline, CDR1 is KGHSH, CDR2 LQKENI. CDR3 DNA: TGTGCCAGCTCCCAGGACAGGCTAGTCCAGCCCCAGCATTTT. Amino acid sequence: CASSQDRLVQPQHF.

The table lists this clonotype with a few counts. The chain combines TRBV5-6 with TRBJ2-3; D perhaps matches TRBD1 (7 bases). CDR1 is SGHDT, CDR2 YYEEEE, per germline. V lost 4 bases and J lost 6, with 18 bases in between. CDR3 length equals 15 residues. The CDR3 reads CASSVTGVGRDTQYF. The CDR3 nucleotides read TGTGCCAGCAGCGTTACAGGGGTAGGGAGGGATACGCAGTATTTT.

This clonotype was counted at least ten times. This chain joins TRBV9 and TRBJ2-7; D call uncertain. Germline V CDR1 and CDR2: SGDLS, YYNGEE. Trimming shortened V by 8 bases and J by 3 bases, and 18 bases separated the two germline ends. This CDR3 has 14 amino acids. CDR3 in amino acids: CARSLLELFYEQYF. CDR3 coding DNA: TGTGCCAGAAGCCTTTTGGAGTTATTCTACGAGCAGTACTTC.

The table lists this clonotype with many counts. This rearrangement joins TRBV30 to TRBJ2-2; D is perhaps TRBD1 (5 bases). Germline V gene lookup returns CDR1 GTSNPN and CDR2 SVGIG (reference sequence). Deletions cut 4 bases from V and 7 bases from J, with 13 bases between. The CDR3 spans 13 residues. This CDR3 reads CAWTGFIGGELFF. CDR3 nucleotides: TGTGCCTGGACAGGGTTCATCGGCGGGGAGCTGTTTTTT.

This clonotype qualifies as medium-sized (0.01 to 0.1%). The V gene is TRBV5-1, the J gene TRBJ2-7, with TRBD1 as a possible D gene (6 bases). CDR1 is SGHRS, CDR2 YFSETQ, per germline. Trimming left V 5 bases short and J 2 bases short, with 11 bases between. The CDR3 has 13 residues. CDR3 sequence: CASRKNRAYEQYF. The CDR3, as DNA: TGCGCCAGCAGGAAGAACAGGGCCTACGAGCAGTACTTC.

In this sample, this clonotype turned up many times. The rearrangement uses TRBV6-5 and TRBJ2-7; TRBD2 agrees at 7 bases. The CDR3 is 13 residues long. Looked up from germline, CDR1 is MNHEY and CDR2 is SVGAGI. Here the CDR3 DNA reads TGTGGGGAGGGACTACCAATAACGTACGAGCAGTACTTC. It encodes CGEGLPITYEQYF.